The entry below gives a single TCR beta chain sequence along with its context. Its matching antigen is unknown. This sample is part of a study of T-cell memory formation after mild COVID-19. Study overall: TCR clustering was largely donor specific. General study points: Clones that got smaller from day 15 to 85 had even CD4/CD8, while clones growing later tipped toward CD4+.

Using its own MiXCR run on the 5' RACE reads, TCRdb lists one record per CDR3 protein. The data hold hundreds of thousands of distinct CDR3 sequences, with about 23% observed a single time. Germline V gene sequence: CDR1 MGHRA, CDR2 YSYEKL. Unmatched junction bases numbered 11, after V lost 4 bases and J lost 2 bases. The CDR3 loop spans 17 amino acids. Material for sequencing was PBMCs or a T cell subset sorted from them (not recorded which). The receptor was derived from an adult woman who had mild COVID-19 (a few samples of this study predate the infection). Cell type and time point are not known. The chain recombines TRBV4-1 with TRBJ2-5, with TRBD2 identical over 9 bases. This CDR3 is CASSPLTIAGDQETQYF. The CDR3 bases are TGCGCCAGCAGCCCCCTAACTATAGCGGGGGATCAAGAGACCCAGTACTTC.